This TCR beta chain was recorded in a study of blood T cell repertoires in COVID-19. Under the authors' procedure: By means of reference gene primer amplification, nucleated cell counts were estimated. Clones were read by immunoSEQ multiplex PCR, and TCRdb kept only the in-frame ones, dropping some. The V and J calls and clone size were taken over from that table, and D and trimming were inferred from the DNA. Of approximately 100,000 clones detected, over 65% appear once; the ten largest clones hold more than 12%. The CDR3 sequence is 16 residues long. From germline, CDR1 is MRHNA and CDR2 SNTAGT. The V and J ends lost 9 bases and 4 bases, in that order; junction bases with no gene match: 9. This clone has more than one count but fewer than ten.

Sequenced input: peripheral blood. This sequence joins TRBV6-4 and TRBJ2-3; 14 nucleotides match TRBD2. This clonotype originated in an older woman with acute or convalescent COVID-19. For the CDR3, the DNA is TGTGCCAGACGACTAGCGGGAGGGCTGGCCCCAGATACGCAGTATTTT. Encoded protein: CARRLAGGLAPDTQYF.